Listed here are 17 T cell receptor beta chains from one sample, sequenced in a study of identical twins. TCRdb re-called the 5' RACE reads with MiXCR, one entry per CDR3 protein. The table includes 450,000 or so distinct CDR3 sequences, 14% detected once. The data also belong to a second study, concerning yellow fever vaccine responses in identical twins.

What was sequenced was CD4+ T cells sorted from blood. These receptors were taken from a woman aged 18-29 years in good health.

V usage is TRBV6-2 or TRBV6-3 and J usage is TRBJ2-7; TRBD1 matches 11 bases. Germline V gives CDR1 MNHEY, CDR2 SVGEGT. CDR3 length: 15 residues. The V gene end was trimmed by 4 bases and the J gene end by 4 bases; junction bases not matched to a gene: 6. The DNA for the CDR3 is TGTGCCAGCAGTTCCCAGGACAGGGGGCCATACGAGCAGTACTTC. Protein product: CASSSQDRGPYEQYF.

The chain has TRBV6-2 or TRBV6-3 and TRBJ2-7, with unresolved D. The CDR3 contains 11 residues. CDR1 MNHEY and CDR2 SVGEGT come from the germline V gene. Trimming cost V 7 bases and J 6 bases, with 10 bases left between them. The CDR3 sequence: CASTYGFEQYF. The CDR3 coding sequence is TGTGCCAGCACCTACGGGTTCGAGCAGTACTTC.

There are a few counts of this clonotype. The chain couples TRBV7-2 to TRBJ2-3; D gene ambiguous. Germline V gene sequence: CDR1 SGHTA, CDR2 FQGNSA. CDR3 length: 15 residues. The ends were cut back, 1 base at V and 0 bases at J, with 8 bases in the middle. Here the CDR3 reads CASSLVLESTDTQYF. The CDR3 DNA is TGTGCCAGCAGCTTAGTGCTGGAGAGCACAGATACGCAGTATTTT.

V and J are TRBV14 and TRBJ1-6; D ambiguous. Trimming shortened V by 4 bases and J by 4 bases, and 11 bases separated the two germline ends. Germline V gives CDR1 SGHDN, CDR2 FVKESK. The CDR3 consists of 15 residues. For the CDR3, the DNA is TGTGCCAGCAGCCCTCCTGGGATATATAATTCACCCCTCCACTTT. As protein: CASSPPGIYNSPLHF.

This clonotype was observed a handful of times. J is TRBJ2-7 and V is TRBV5-5; perhaps D is TRBD1 or TRBD2 (5 bases each). Germline V gene lookup returns CDR1 SGHKS and CDR2 YYEKEE (reference sequence). CDR3 length: 14 residues. V shed 4 bases and J shed 2 bases, with 13 bases lying between them. CDR3 protein: CASSPLPGPYEQYF. CDR3 nucleotide sequence: TGTGCCAGCAGCCCTCTCCCGGGGCCCTACGAGCAGTACTTC.

This clonotype was picked up a small number of times. The rearrangement joins TRBV9 to TRBJ2-2; D is unresolved. V gave up 3 bases and J gave up 0 bases, with 3 bases separating them. This CDR3 contains 13 residues. Germline values: CDR1 SGDLS, CDR2 YYNGEE. For the CDR3, the DNA is TGTGCCAGCAGCGCCTCGAACACCGGGGAGCTGTTTTTT. Translated: CASSASNTGELFF.

The rearrangement links TRBV18 to TRBJ1-2, with no clear D. V was pared by 0 bases and J by 1 base, with 3 bases between. Per the germline V gene, CDR1 is KGHSH and CDR2 is LQKENI. The CDR3 sequence is 13 residues long. In DNA form, the CDR3 reads TGTGCCAGCTCACCACCAATTAACTATGGCTACACCTTC. It codes for CASSPPINYGYTF.

The rearrangement links TRBV29-1 to TRBJ2-5; 11 bases line up with TRBD1. CDR1 and CDR2 from the germline V gene are SQVTM and ANQGSEA. This CDR3 contains 14 residues. The V segment lost 3 bases and the J segment 6 bases; nucleotides outside the gene matches: 6. This CDR3 is CSVERTGGGKTQYF. CDR3 nucleotide sequence: TGCAGCGTTGAGCGGACAGGGGGCGGAAAGACCCAGTACTTC.

This clonotype has a handful of counts. V usage is TRBV20-1 and J usage is TRBJ2-7; TRBD1 is a possible D gene (6 bases). Trimming removed 7 bases from V and 3 bases from J, with 22 bases in between. The CDR3 length is 15 residues. Per germline, CDR1 DFQATT and CDR2 SNEGSKA (reference sequence). The CDR3 coding sequence is TGCAGTGTTAAAGGGGGACCACATCCGGGCTACGAGCAGTACTTC. Its translation: CSVKGGPHPGYEQYF.

This clonotype was observed a handful of times. This sequence joins TRBV27 and TRBJ2-7; 10 bases are shared with TRBD2. The V and J ends lost 2 bases and 3 bases, in that order; junction bases with no gene match: 4. The CDR3 length is 15 residues. Germline values: CDR1 MNHEY, CDR2 SMNVEV (reference sequence). The CDR3 loop is CASSLVGLAVYEQYF. The CDR3 DNA is TGTGCCAGCAGTTTAGTTGGACTAGCGGTCTACGAGCAGTACTTC.

The genes are TRBV9 and TRBJ2-7; 8 bases align to TRBD1. The CDR3 runs 14 residues. In germline, CDR1 is SGDLS, CDR2 YYNGEE. The ends lost 5 bases at V and 6 bases at J; junction bases unmatched: 10. The DNA for the CDR3 is TGTGCCAGCAGTGGAAGAGGGACAGGCGGCGAGCAGTACTTC. Translation gives CASSGRGTGGEQYF.

The chain recombines TRBV11-2 with TRBJ2-2; a weak D match, TRBD1 (6 bases). V gave up 8 bases and J gave up 0 bases, with 25 bases separating them. The CDR3 spans 19 residues. Germline V gene sequence: CDR1 SGHAT, CDR2 FQNNGV. The CDR3 DNA sequence: TGTGCCAGCGCCAGTTATTCGGACAGAATCTCCGCGAACACCGGGGAGCTGTTTTTT. It codes for CASASYSDRISANTGELFF.

This clonotype has just a few counts. The J gene is TRBJ2-2, the V gene TRBV21-1; TRBD1, the D gene given by the table, was not confirmed from the DNA. TRBV21-1 is a recognized pseudogene. This CDR3 is built from 15 residues. The CDR3 loop reads CASSIHRDNTGELFF. The CDR3 nucleotides are TGTGCCAGCAGCATACACAGGGATAACACCGGGGAGCTGTTTTTT.

The chain carries TRBV6-2 or TRBV6-3 and TRBJ2-3; 9 nucleotides match TRBD1. The ends lost 5 bases at V and 4 bases at J; junction bases unmatched: 7. Germline assignment: CDR1 MNHEY and CDR2 SVGEGT. The CDR3 runs 15 residues. The CDR3 nucleotides are TGTGCCAGCAGTGACCTCGGGACAGGGTCAGATACGCAGTATTTT. This gives the protein CASSDLGTGSDTQYF.

This clonotype was found a few times. V is TRBV15 and J is TRBJ2-7; D might be TRBD1 (6 bases). V lost 6 bases to trimming and J lost 6 bases, with 12 bases between them. The CDR3 has 12 residues. Germline V gives CDR1 LNHNV, CDR2 YYDKDF (reference sequence). The CDR3 region has the DNA TGTGCCACCAGTGTCAGGGGAGTCGAGCAGTACTTC. Encoded protein: CATSVRGVEQYF.

The chain combines TRBV28 with TRBJ2-7; TRBD1 agrees at 8 bases. The CDR3 extends over 13 amino acids. The junction had 9 bases not matched to a gene; V was cut back by 8 bases and J by 6 bases. Looked up from germline, CDR1 is MDHEN and CDR2 is SYDVKM. The CDR3 coding sequence is TGTGCCAGCTCCCTGACAGGGGTAAGCGAGCAGTACTTC. This gives the protein CASSLTGVSEQYF.

This clonotype turned up a few times. The genes are TRBV2 and TRBJ1-6; no clear D. V was pared by 3 bases and J by 6 bases, with 12 bases between. The CDR3 sequence is 15 residues long. Germline assignment: CDR1 SNHLY and CDR2 FYNNEI. The CDR3 nucleotides read TGTGCCAGCAGTGAGCGTGGGCAGGCTAATTCACCCCTCCACTTT. Protein product: CASSERGQANSPLHF.